What follows are 23 T cell receptor beta chains derived from one specimen sequenced in a study of early T cells in non-severe SARS-CoV-2 infection. One entry per CDR3 protein results from TCRdb running MiXCR on the 5' RACE reads. The sample includes tens of thousands of distinct CDR3 sequences, about 4% of them seen just once. Sequencing was performed on whole blood. These receptors were taken from an adult who was a healthcare worker with PCR-confirmed SARS-CoV-2 infection or an uninfected control (not recorded which).

The table lists this clonotype with many counts. The chain couples TRBV12-3 or TRBV12-4 to TRBJ2-7, with TRBD1 matching 11 bases. V lost 3 bases, J lost 3 bases, and 4 bases stayed unmatched. This CDR3 has 15 residues. CDR3 DNA: TGTGCCAGCAGTTTTGACGGGACAGGGGGCTACGAGCAGTACTTC. Residues: CASSFDGTGGYEQYF.

This clonotype was found many times. This chain joins TRBV6-5 and TRBJ1-2; 9 nucleotides match TRBD1. CDR3 length: 14 residues. Germline V gene lookup returns CDR1 MNHEY and CDR2 SVGAGI. V shed 6 bases and J 7 bases; nucleotides not matched to a gene: 9. The CDR3 region is CASRTGTGLAGYTF. The CDR3 region has the DNA TGTGCCAGCAGGACCGGGACAGGGCTAGCTGGCTACACCTTC.

In this sample, this clonotype turned up many times. This rearrangement joins TRBV19 to TRBJ1-5; D is possibly TRBD1 (5 bases). Trimming stripped 5 bases from V and 3 bases from J, with 11 bases between. This CDR3 contains 14 residues. In germline, CDR1 is LNHDA, CDR2 SQIVND (reference sequence). Written as DNA, the CDR3 is TGTGCCAGTAGTCCCGACAGCCCCAATCAGCCCCAGCATTTT. This translates into CASSPDSPNQPQHF.

The V call is TRBV7-3, the J call TRBJ2-3; the D gene is possibly TRBD2 (6 bases). V was shortened by 3 bases and J by 0 bases, with 16 bases between the two germline ends. Germline CDR1 SGHTA, CDR2 FQGTGA. The CDR3 covers 17 residues. The CDR3 nucleotides read TGTGCCAGCAGCTTCACGGCAAGCGGGCCTAGCACAGATACGCAGTATTTT. Translating it yields CASSFTASGPSTDTQYF.

This clonotype was picked up a small number of times. One base away lies a much larger clone, so this may be a sequencing read error. The gene calls are TRBV6-5 and TRBJ1-2; the match to TRBD1 covers 8 bases. From germline, CDR1 is MNHEY and CDR2 SVGAGI. The CDR3 has 15 amino acids. Here the CDR3 reads CTSSTTDRANYGYTF. The CDR3 bases are TGTACCAGCAGTACTACGGACAGGGCCAACTATGGCTACACCTTC.

This clonotype came up many times. This sequence joins TRBV7-2 and TRBJ2-7; the D gene could be TRBD1 or TRBD2 (6 bases each). V was pared by 0 bases and J by 5 bases, with 14 bases between. There are 15 residues in the CDR3. Germline V gene lookup returns CDR1 SGHTA and CDR2 FQGNSA. The CDR3 region has the DNA TGTGCCAGCAGCTTAGCTCTCAGGGGCGGGAACGAGCAGTACTTC. Its translation: CASSLALRGGNEQYF.

This clonotype showed up many times. The V call is TRBV5-6, the J call TRBJ2-3, with 7 bases identical to TRBD1. The ends lost 1 base at V and 3 bases at J; junction bases unmatched: 8. The CDR3 runs 16 residues. Germline V gene data show CDR1 as SGHDT and CDR2 as YYEEEE. CDR3: CASSLLGQQTTDTQYF. Written as DNA, the CDR3 is TGTGCCAGCAGCTTGTTGGGACAGCAAACTACAGATACGCAGTATTTT.

This clonotype was seen many times. J is TRBJ2-7 and V is TRBV4-2; a possible D gene is TRBD1 (6 bases). Germline CDR1 is LGHNA and CDR2 is YNFKEQ. Trimming shortened V by 1 base and J by 4 bases, and 17 bases separated the two germline ends. The length of the CDR3 is 16 residues. CDR3 loop: CASSQGLSGANYEQYF. The CDR3 DNA follows: TGTGCCAGCAGCCAAGGCTTATCAGGGGCTAATTACGAGCAGTACTTC.

Of note for this clonotype: Compared with germline, one end of the junction differs, possibly owing to a read error. The gene calls are TRBV6-2 or TRBV6-3 and TRBJ2-1; TRBD2 agrees at 8 bases. Germline CDR1 reads MNHEY; CDR2 reads SVGEGT. The CDR3 length is 14 residues. CDR3 nucleotides: TGTGCCACCATCAGCGGGAGTCTCAACAATGAGCAGCTCTTC. Protein sequence: CATISGSLNNEQLF.

This clonotype was seen repeatedly, ten times or more. V usage is TRBV5-1 and J usage is TRBJ2-1, with D hard to call. Germline CDR1 and CDR2: SGHRS and YFSETQ. V shed 3 bases and J shed 2 bases, with 12 bases lying between them. The CDR3 has 15 residues. CDR3 DNA: TGCGCCAGCAGCTCCAACCCTGAGGCCTACAATGAGCAGTTCTTC. Encoded protein: CASSSNPEAYNEQFF.

This clonotype has only a few counts. The V and J genes are TRBV18 and TRBJ1-3, with D perhaps matching TRBD1 (6 bases). Trimming pared 3 bases from V and 1 base from J, leaving 19 bases between. This CDR3 has 18 residues. Germline V gives CDR1 KGHSH, CDR2 LQKENI. The CDR3, as DNA: TGTGCCAGCTCACCCCCGCCTCTAGGCGGGACATCTGGAAACACCATATATTTT. Protein: CASSPPPLGGTSGNTIYF.

This clonotype was counted many times. The rearrangement joins TRBV7-8 to TRBJ1-1, with 10 positions matching TRBD1. The CDR3 runs 15 residues. Germline lookup yields CDR1 SGHVS and CDR2 FQNEAQ. The junction had 6 bases not matched to a gene; V was cut back by 8 bases and J by 0 bases. The CDR3 DNA is TGTGCCAGCTCGAGACAGGGGGCCCTGAACACTGAAGCTTTCTTT. It translates to CASSRQGALNTEAFF.

In this sample, this clonotype turned up many times. This chain uses TRBV28 with TRBJ1-1; D not resolved. The length of the CDR3 is 14 residues. V was shortened by 2 bases and J by 7 bases, with 14 bases between the two germline ends. The germline CDR1 and CDR2 sequences are MDHEN and SYDVKM. CDR3 DNA: TGTGCCAGCAGTTTAAGTGGGGTCAGCAGTGAAGCTTTCTTT. It translates to CASSLSGVSSEAFF.

This clonotype was seen ten or more times. The V and J genes are TRBV11-2 and TRBJ2-5; D is unresolved. This CDR3 region has 14 residues. Per the germline V gene, CDR1 is SGHAT and CDR2 is FQNNGV. V lost 5 bases and J 4 bases, leaving 14 bases between the germline ends. CDR3 DNA: TGTGCCAGCAGCCCATGGCCCTTGCGAGAGACCCAGTACTTC. This translates into CASSPWPLRETQYF.

In this sample, this clonotype turned up many times. The chain couples TRBV29-1 to TRBJ1-1, with 7 bases identical to TRBD1. Trimming took 6 bases from V and 5 from J; bases not matched to a gene: 9. The CDR3 consists of 13 residues. CDR1 and CDR2 from the germline V gene are SQVTM and ANQGSEA. CDR3 protein: CSVGQAVWTEAFF. The CDR3 bases are TGCAGCGTAGGACAGGCCGTTTGGACTGAAGCTTTCTTT.

In this sample, this clonotype turned up many times. V gene TRBV29-1 combines with J gene TRBJ2-7, with TRBD1 matching over 9 bases. Germline values: CDR1 SQVTM, CDR2 ANQGSEA. Unmatched junction bases numbered 11, after V lost 6 bases and J lost 2 bases. The CDR3 extends over 15 amino acids. CDR3 protein: CSVGPGTGSTYEQYF. The CDR3 nucleotides read TGCAGCGTGGGGCCCGGGACAGGGAGCACCTACGAGCAGTACTTC.

This clonotype was seen many times. In nucleotides, the CDR3 is TGTGCCAGCAGTTCCCCAGGGGGGGACTCCTACGAGCAGTACTTC. Amino acids: CASSSPGGDSYEQYF. The J gene is TRBJ2-7, the V gene TRBV6-5; D may be TRBD1 or TRBD2 (7 bases each). Per germline, CDR1 MNHEY and CDR2 SVGAGI. The CDR3 is 15 residues long. The ends were cut back, 4 bases at V and 0 bases at J, with 13 bases in the middle.

This clonotype was counted only a few times. The chain combines TRBV21-1 with TRBJ2-1; TRBD2 was called by the table and not checked on the DNA. TRBV21-1 is shown as a pseudogene. The CDR3 is 17 amino acids. CDR3 sequence reads: CASSKARVAGEPNEQFF. In DNA form, the CDR3 reads TGTGCCAGCAGCAAAGCGCGCGTAGCGGGAGAACCTAATGAGCAGTTCTTC.

V is TRBV6-5 and J is TRBJ2-5, with 11 bases identical to TRBD1. The CDR3 spans 15 residues. V was clipped by 10 bases and J by 1 base; unmatched bases: 8. CDR1 is MNHEY, CDR2 SVGAGI, per germline. CDR3 in DNA: TGTGCCACCAGGACAGGGGGCCTTTCCCAAGAGACCCAGTACTTC. It yields the protein CATRTGGLSQETQYF.

This clonotype was observed at least ten times. The rearrangement links TRBV29-1 to TRBJ2-2; D perhaps matches TRBD1 (5 bases). V gave up 4 bases and J gave up 1 base, with 7 bases separating them. The V gene's germline CDR1 is SQVTM and CDR2 ANQGSEA. The CDR3 is made up of 13 amino acids. CDR3 sequence (DNA): TGCAGCGTTGTTAGGGGGAACACCGGGGAGCTGTTTTTT. This gives the protein CSVVRGNTGELFF.

This chain connects TRBV5-4 to TRBJ2-1; 10 positions agree with TRBD2. The CDR3 totals 15 residues. CDR1 SGHNT and CDR2 YYREEE come from the germline V gene (reference sequence). Trimming took 4 bases from V and 4 from J; bases not matched to a gene: 5. CDR3 residues: CASSAKLAGYNEQFF. CDR3 nucleotide sequence: TGTGCCAGCAGCGCAAAACTAGCGGGATACAATGAGCAGTTCTTC.

This clonotype was seen more than once but under ten times. The chain carries TRBV3-1 and TRBJ2-3; no firm D call. The CDR3 runs 12 residues. V shed 0 bases and J shed 7 bases, with 5 bases lying between them. Germline V gene sequence: CDR1 LGHDT, CDR2 YNNKEL (reference sequence). CDR3 sequence reads: CASSQEGHTQYF. The CDR3 region has the DNA TGTGCCAGCAGCCAAGAAGGACATACGCAGTATTTT.

This clonotype was seen ten or more times. This sequence joins TRBV11-2 and TRBJ2-2; D is ambiguous. Germline CDR1 is SGHAT and CDR2 is FQNNGV. V lost 5 bases to trimming and J lost 3 bases, with 7 bases between them. This CDR3 spans 13 amino acids. The DNA of the CDR3 is TGTGCCAGCAGCCGAGTCCACACCGGGGAGCTGTTTTTT. Translation: CASSRVHTGELFF.